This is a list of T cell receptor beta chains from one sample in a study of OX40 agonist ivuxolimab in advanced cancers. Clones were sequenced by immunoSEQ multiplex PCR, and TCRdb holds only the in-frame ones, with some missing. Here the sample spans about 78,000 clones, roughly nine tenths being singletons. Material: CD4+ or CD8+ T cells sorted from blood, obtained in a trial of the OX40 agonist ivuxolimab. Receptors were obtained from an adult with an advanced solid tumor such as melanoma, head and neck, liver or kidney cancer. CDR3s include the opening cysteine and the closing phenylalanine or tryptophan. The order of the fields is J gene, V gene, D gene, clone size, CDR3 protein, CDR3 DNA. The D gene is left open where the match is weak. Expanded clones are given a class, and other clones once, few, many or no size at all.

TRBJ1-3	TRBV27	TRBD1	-	CASSPSDRGNTIYF	TGTGCCAGCAGTCCATCGGACAGGGGAAACACCATATATTTT
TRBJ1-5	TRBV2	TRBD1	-	CASSQDRASQPQHF	TGTGCCAGCAGCCAGGACAGGGCGTCTCAGCCCCAGCATTTT
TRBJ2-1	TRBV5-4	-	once	CASSPGATYNEQFF	TGTGCCAGCAGCCCCGGCGCGACTTACAATGAGCAGTTCTTC
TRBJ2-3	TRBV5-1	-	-	CASTPRGISTDTQYF	TGCGCCAGCACTCCGAGAGGGATTAGCACAGATACGCAGTATTTT
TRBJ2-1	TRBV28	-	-	CASSLGAGEFF	TGTGCCAGCAGTTTGGGGGCGGGGGAGTTCTTC
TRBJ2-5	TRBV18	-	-	CASSPPGLVQETQYF	TGTGCCAGCTCACCCCCAGGACTGGTTCAAGAGACCCAGTACTTC
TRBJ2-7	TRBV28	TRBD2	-	CASSSGGEASYEQYF	TGTGCCAGCAGTTCGGGAGGAGAAGCGTCCTACGAGCAGTACTTC
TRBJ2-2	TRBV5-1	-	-	CASSLEGELFF	TGCGCCAGCAGCTTGGAAGGGGAGCTGTTTTTT
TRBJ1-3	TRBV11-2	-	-	CASSLEQIFSGNTIYF	TGTGCCAGCAGCTTAGAGCAGATTTTCTCTGGAAACACCATATATTTT
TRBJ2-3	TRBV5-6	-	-	CASSLGLGADTQYF	TGTGCCAGCAGCTTGGGACTTGGTGCAGATACGCAGTATTTT
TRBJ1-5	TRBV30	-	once	CAWSVNRPGGQPQHF	TGTGCCTGGAGTGTAAACAGGCCAGGCGGTCAGCCCCAGCATTTT
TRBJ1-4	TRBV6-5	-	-	CASSYILNEKLFF	TGTGCCAGCAGTTACATACTTAATGAAAAACTGTTTTTT
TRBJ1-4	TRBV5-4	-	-	CASSLRGNEKLFF	TGTGCCAGCAGTCTCAGGGGAAATGAAAAACTGTTTTTT
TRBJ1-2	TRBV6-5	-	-	CASSYSQGMGGYTF	TGTGCCAGCAGTTACTCGCAGGGGATGGGTGGCTACACCTTC
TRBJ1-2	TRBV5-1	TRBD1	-	CASSLAGYRGSYGYTF	TGCGCCAGCAGCTTGGCCGGGTACAGGGGAAGCTATGGCTACACCTTC
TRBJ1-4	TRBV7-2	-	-	CASSRGRGVNEKLFF	TGTGCCAGCAGTAGGGGTAGGGGGGTTAATGAAAAACTGTTTTTT
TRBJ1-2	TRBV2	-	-	CASSSGKTSVGGYTF	TGTGCCAGCAGCTCTGGGAAGACATCGGTGGGGGGCTACACCTTC
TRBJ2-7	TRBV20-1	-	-	CSARAPIEQYF	TGCAGTGCTAGAGCCCCAATCGAGCAGTACTTC
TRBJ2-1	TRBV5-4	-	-	CASSWGRDNEQFF	TGTGCCAGCAGCTGGGGGCGGGACAATGAGCAGTTCTTC
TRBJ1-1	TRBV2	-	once	CASSEEGGTEAFF	TGTGCCAGCAGTGAGGAGGGGGGCACTGAAGCTTTCTTT
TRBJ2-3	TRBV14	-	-	CASSQVWGRGDTQYF	TGTGCCAGCAGCCAAGTGTGGGGGCGCGGAGATACGCAGTATTTT
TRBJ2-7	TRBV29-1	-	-	CSVKPGPSGEQYF	TGCAGCGTTAAACCGGGCCCCTCGGGGGAGCAGTACTTC
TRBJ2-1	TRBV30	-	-	CAWTPGSSYNEQFF	TGTGCCTGGACCCCCGGAAGCTCCTACAATGAGCAGTTCTTC
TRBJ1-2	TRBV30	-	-	CALLGRFYGYTF	TGTGCCTTGTTGGGACGCTTCTATGGCTACACCTTC
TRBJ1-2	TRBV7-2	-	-	CASIRGEGEHGYTF	TGTGCCAGCATCCGGGGTGAGGGAGAGCATGGCTACACCTTC
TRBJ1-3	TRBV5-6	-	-	CASSLYWGPSGNTIYF	TGTGCCAGCAGCCTCTATTGGGGTCCCTCTGGAAACACCATATATTTT
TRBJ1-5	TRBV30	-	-	CAWSERNHEAQHF	TGTGCCTGGAGTGAACGGAACCATGAGGCCCAGCATTTT
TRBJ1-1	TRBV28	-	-	CASSFTRGAITEAFF	TGTGCCAGCAGTTTCACGCGGGGAGCTATCACTGAAGCTTTCTTT
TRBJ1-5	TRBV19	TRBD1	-	CASSSVWTGKQPQHF	TGTGCCAGTAGCTCCGTCTGGACAGGGAAGCAGCCCCAGCATTTT
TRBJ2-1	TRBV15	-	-	CATSTMTGPRRNEQFF	TGTGCCACCAGCACCATGACAGGCCCGCGGCGGAATGAGCAGTTCTTC
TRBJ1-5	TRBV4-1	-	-	CASSQPTGGSGNQPQHF	TGCGCCAGCAGCCAGCCGACGGGGGGAAGCGGCAATCAGCCCCAGCATTTT
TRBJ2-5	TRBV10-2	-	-	CASSESSGFETQYF	TGCGCCAGCAGTGAGTCGAGCGGGTTTGAGACCCAGTACTTC
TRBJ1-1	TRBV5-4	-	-	CASSVDPGTTEAFF	TGTGCCAGCAGCGTGGACCCCGGGACCACTGAAGCTTTCTTT
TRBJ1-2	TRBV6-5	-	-	CASSSDRINYGYTF	TGTGCCAGCAGTTCAGACAGGATTAACTATGGCTACACCTTC
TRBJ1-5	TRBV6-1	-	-	CASSDNRDISNQPQHF	TGTGCCAGCAGTGACAATAGGGACATTAGCAATCAGCCCCAGCATTTT
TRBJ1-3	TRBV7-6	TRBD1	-	CASSLADRASGNTIYF	TGTGCCAGCAGCTTAGCCGACAGGGCCTCTGGAAACACCATATATTTT
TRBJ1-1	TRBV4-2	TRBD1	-	CASSQESVRGSSTEAFF	TGTGCCAGCAGCCAAGAATCGGTCAGGGGGTCTAGCACTGAAGCTTTCTTT
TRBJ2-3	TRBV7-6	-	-	CASSFQGRGQPTDTQYF	TGTGCCAGCAGCTTCCAAGGACGAGGCCAACCCACAGATACGCAGTATTTT
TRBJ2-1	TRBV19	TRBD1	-	CASQGAGNEQFF	TGTGCCAGTCAGGGGGCAGGCAATGAGCAGTTCTTC
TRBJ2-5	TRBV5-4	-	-	CASSLGPEETQYF	TGTGCCAGCAGCTTGGGACCCGAGGAGACCCAGTACTTC
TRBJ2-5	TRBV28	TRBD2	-	CASRRGVSQYF	TGTGCCAGCAGGCGGGGGGTATCCCAGTACTTC
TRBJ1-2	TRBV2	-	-	CASSYFGGSFDGYTF	TGTGCCAGCAGTTATTTCGGGGGCTCTTTCGATGGCTACACCTTC
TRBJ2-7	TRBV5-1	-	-	CASSRSGGSHEQYF	TGCGCCAGCAGCCGCTCCGGGGGTTCTCACGAGCAGTACTTC
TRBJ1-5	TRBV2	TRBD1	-	CASSALGRGGGNQPQHF	TGTGCCAGCAGTGCGTTGGGTAGAGGGGGCGGCAATCAGCCCCAGCATTTT
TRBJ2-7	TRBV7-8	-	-	CASSLFTGLPYEQYF	TGTGCCAGCAGCTTATTTACTGGTCTCCCCTACGAGCAGTACTTC
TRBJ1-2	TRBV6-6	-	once	CASLLGGDNYGYTF	TGTGCCAGCCTTTTAGGGGGGGACAACTATGGCTACACCTTC
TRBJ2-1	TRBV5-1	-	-	CASSLGQGVIDEQFF	TGCGCCAGCAGCTTGGGCCAGGGAGTAATCGATGAGCAGTTCTTC
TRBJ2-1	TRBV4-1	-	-	CASSLQDNSYNEQFF	TGCGCCAGCAGCCTACAGGACAACTCCTACAATGAGCAGTTCTTC
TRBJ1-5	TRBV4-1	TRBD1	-	CASRHNVQGRSNQPQHF	TGCGCCAGCAGGCACAACGTACAGGGGAGAAGCAATCAGCCCCAGCATTTT
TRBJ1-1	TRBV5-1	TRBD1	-	CASSLGGQESTEAFF	TGCGCCAGCAGCTTGGGCGGACAGGAGAGCACTGAAGCTTTCTTT
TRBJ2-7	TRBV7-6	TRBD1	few	CASSLRRTGTYEQYF	TGTGCCAGCAGCTTGAGGCGGACAGGGACCTACGAGCAGTACTTC
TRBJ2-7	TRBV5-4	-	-	CASSAILGGDEQYF	TGTGCCAGCAGCGCCATCCTGGGGGGAGACGAGCAGTACTTC
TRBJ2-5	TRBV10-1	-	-	CASSEAQETQYF	TGCGCCAGCAGTGAGGCACAAGAGACCCAGTACTTC
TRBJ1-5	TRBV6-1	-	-	CAISPREGHNQPQHF	TGTGCCATCTCTCCGAGGGAGGGGCACAATCAGCCCCAGCATTTT
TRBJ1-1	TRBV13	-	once	CASSLAPDSTEAFF	TGTGCCAGCAGCTTAGCCCCCGACAGCACTGAAGCTTTCTTT